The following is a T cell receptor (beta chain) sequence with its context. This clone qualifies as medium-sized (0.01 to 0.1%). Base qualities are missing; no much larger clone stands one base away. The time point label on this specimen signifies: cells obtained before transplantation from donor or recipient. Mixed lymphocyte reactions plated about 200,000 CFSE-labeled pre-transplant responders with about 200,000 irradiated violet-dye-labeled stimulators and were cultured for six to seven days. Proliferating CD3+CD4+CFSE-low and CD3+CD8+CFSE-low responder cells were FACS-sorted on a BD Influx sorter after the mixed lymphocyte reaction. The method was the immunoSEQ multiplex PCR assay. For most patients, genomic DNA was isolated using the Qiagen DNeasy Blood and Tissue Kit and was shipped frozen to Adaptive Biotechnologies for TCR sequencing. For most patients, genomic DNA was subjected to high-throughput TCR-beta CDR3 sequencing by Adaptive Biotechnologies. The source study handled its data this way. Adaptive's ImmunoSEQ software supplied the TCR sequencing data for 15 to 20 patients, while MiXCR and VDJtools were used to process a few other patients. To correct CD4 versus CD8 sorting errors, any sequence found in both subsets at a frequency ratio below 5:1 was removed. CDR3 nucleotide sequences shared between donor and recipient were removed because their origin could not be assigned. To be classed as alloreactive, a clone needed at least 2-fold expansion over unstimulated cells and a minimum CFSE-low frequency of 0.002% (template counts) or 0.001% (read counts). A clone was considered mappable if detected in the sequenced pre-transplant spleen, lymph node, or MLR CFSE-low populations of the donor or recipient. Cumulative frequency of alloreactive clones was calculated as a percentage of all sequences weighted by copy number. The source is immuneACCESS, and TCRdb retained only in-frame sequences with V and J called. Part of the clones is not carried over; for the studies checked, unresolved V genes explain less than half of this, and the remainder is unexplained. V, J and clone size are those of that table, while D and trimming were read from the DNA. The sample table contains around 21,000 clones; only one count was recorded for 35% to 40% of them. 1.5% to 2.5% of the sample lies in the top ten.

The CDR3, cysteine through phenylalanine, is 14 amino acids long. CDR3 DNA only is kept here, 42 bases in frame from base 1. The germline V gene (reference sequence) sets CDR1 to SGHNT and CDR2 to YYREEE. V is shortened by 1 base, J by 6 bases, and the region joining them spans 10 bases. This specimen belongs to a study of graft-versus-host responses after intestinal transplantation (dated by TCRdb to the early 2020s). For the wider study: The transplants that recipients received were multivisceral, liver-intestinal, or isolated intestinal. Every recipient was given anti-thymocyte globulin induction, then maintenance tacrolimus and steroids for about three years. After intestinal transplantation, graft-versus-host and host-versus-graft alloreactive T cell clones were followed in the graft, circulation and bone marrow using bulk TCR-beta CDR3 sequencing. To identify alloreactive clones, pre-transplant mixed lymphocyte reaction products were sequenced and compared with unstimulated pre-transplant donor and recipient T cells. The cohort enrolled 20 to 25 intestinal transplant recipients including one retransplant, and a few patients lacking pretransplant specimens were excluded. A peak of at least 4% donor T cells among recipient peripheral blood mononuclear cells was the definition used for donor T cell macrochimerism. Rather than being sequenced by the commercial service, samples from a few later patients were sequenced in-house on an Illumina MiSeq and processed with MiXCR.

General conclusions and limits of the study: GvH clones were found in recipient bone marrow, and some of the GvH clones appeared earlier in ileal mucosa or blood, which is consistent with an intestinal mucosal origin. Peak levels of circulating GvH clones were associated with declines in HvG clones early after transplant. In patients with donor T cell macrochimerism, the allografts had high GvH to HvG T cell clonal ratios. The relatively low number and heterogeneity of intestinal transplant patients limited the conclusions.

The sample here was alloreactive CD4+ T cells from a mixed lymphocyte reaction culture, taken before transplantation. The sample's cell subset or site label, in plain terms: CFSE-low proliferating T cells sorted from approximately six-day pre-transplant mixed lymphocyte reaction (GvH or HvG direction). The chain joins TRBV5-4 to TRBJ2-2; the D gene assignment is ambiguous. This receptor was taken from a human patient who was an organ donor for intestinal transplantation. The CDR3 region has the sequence CASSLKGFAGELFF. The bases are TGTGCCAGCAGCTTGAAAGGGTTCGCCGGGGAGCTGTTTTTT.